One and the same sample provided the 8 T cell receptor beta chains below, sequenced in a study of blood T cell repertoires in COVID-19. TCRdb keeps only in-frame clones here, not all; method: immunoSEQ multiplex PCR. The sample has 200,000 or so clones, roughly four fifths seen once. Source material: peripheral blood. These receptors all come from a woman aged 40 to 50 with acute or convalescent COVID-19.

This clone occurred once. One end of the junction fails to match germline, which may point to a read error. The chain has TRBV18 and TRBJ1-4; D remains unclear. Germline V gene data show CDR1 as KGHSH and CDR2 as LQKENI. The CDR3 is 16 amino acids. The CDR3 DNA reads TGTGCCAGCTCGCCACCGTTTAGTGCAACTAATGAAAAACTGTTTTTT. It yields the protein CASSPPFSATNEKLFF.

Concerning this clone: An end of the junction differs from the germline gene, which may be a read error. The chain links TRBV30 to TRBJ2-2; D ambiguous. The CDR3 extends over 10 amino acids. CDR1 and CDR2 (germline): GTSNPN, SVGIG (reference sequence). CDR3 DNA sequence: TGCGTCGGGTGGACCGGGGAGCTGTTTTTT. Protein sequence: CVGWTGELFF.

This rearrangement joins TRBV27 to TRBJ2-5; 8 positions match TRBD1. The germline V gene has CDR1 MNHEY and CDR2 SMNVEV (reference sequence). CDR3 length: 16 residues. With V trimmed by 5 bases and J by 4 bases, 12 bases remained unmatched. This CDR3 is CASSVRTGYGRETQYF. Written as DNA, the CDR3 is TGTGCCAGCAGTGTCCGGACAGGGTACGGGAGAGAGACCCAGTACTTC.

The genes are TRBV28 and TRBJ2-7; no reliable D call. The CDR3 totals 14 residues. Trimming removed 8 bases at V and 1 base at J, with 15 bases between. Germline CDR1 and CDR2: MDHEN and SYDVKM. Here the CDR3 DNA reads TGTGCCAGCGGGCTCGTCGGTGGATCCTACGAGCAGTACTTC. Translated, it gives CASGLVGGSYEQYF.

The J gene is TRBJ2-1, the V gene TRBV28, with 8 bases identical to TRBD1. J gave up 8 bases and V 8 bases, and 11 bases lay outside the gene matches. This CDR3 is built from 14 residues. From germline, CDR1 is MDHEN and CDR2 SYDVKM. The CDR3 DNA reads TGTGCCAGCGAGACCCGGGACAGGCTCTATGAGCAGTTCTTC. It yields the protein CASETRDRLYEQFF.

The CDR3: CASSTYRGPVSGELFF. In nucleotides, the CDR3 is TGTGCCAGCAGCACTTACAGGGGTCCGGTTTCCGGGGAGCTGTTTTTT. This sequence joins TRBV11-2 and TRBJ2-2, with TRBD1 matching over 7 bases. There are 16 residues in the CDR3. The germline V gene encodes CDR1 SGHAT and CDR2 FQNNGV. V shed 5 bases and J 6 bases; nucleotides not matched to a gene: 12.

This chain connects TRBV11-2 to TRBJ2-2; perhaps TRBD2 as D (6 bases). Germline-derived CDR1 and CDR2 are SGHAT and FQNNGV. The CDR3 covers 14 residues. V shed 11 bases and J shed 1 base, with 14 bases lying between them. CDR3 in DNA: TGTGCCGGGAGCGGGTACTGGAACACCGGGGAGCTGTTTTTT. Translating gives CAGSGYWNTGELFF.

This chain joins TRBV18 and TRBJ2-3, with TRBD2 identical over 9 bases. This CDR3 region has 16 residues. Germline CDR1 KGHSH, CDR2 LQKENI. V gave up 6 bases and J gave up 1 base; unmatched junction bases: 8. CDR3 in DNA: TGTGCCAGCTCCGTCACGATAGCGGGGGGCACAGATACGCAGTATTTT. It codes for CASSVTIAGGTDTQYF.